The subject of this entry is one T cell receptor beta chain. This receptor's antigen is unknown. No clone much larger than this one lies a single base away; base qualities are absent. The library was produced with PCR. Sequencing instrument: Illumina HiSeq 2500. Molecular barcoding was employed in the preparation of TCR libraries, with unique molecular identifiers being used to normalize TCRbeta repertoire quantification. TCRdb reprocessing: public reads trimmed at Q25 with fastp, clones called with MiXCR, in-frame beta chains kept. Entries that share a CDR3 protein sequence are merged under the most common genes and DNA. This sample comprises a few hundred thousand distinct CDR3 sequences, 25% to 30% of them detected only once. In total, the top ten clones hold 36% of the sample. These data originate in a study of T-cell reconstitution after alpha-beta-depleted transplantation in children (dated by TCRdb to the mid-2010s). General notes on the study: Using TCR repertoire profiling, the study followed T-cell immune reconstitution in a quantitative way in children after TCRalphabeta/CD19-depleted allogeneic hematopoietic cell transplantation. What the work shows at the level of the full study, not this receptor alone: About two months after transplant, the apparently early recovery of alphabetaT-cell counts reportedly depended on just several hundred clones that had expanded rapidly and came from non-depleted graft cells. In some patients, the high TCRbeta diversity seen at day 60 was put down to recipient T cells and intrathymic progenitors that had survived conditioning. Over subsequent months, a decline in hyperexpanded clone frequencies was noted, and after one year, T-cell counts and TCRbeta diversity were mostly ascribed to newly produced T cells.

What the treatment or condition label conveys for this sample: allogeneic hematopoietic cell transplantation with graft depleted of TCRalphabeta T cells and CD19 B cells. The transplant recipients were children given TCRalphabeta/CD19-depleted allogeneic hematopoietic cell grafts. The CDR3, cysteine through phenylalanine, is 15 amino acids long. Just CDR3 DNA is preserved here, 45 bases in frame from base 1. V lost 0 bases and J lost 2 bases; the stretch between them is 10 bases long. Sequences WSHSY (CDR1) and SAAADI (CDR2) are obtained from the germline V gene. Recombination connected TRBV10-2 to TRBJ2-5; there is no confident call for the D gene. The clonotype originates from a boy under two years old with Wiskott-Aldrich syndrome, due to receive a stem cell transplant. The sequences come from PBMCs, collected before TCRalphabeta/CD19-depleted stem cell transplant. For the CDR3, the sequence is CASSESTARQETQYF. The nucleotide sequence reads TGCGCCAGCAGTGAGTCGACGGCCCGGCAAGAGACCCAGTACTTC.